This passage covers 9 T cell receptor beta chains from one sample sequenced in a study of T cell changes during pregnancy in multiple sclerosis. Only in-frame clones appear in the TCRdb table, and some are missing; sequencing was by immunoSEQ multiplex PCR. The top ten clones hold 7% to 10% of a sample with 40,000 to 55,000 clones, around 87% of them seen once. This specimen consisted of CD8+ T cells from peripheral blood mononuclear cells, obtained in the second trimester of pregnancy. These receptors originate from a female donor with multiple sclerosis, enrolled in a pregnancy study.

This clone occurred once. The J gene is TRBJ2-1, the V gene TRBV7-9; D gene uncertain. The ends were cut back, 5 bases at V and 6 bases at J, with 5 bases in the middle. The CDR3 is made up of 11 amino acids. The germline V gene encodes CDR1 SEHNR and CDR2 FQNEAQ (reference sequence). CDR3 region: CASSTSNEQFF. Here the CDR3 DNA reads TGTGCCAGCAGCACCAGCAATGAGCAGTTCTTC.

J is TRBJ2-7 and V is TRBV15, with D perhaps matching TRBD2 (6 bases). The germline V gene has CDR1 LNHNV and CDR2 YYDKDF (reference sequence). With 3 bases removed from V and 0 bases from J, the gap between germline ends came to 15 bases. The CDR3 length is 16 residues. CDR3 DNA sequence: TGTGCCACCAGCAGCCCACCGGGACTGAGCTCCTACGAGCAGTACTTC. Encoded protein: CATSSPPGLSSYEQYF.

V gene TRBV11-2 combines with J gene TRBJ1-6; no clear D. The CDR3 consists of 17 residues. The V end was cut by 0 bases, the J end by 0 bases, with 9 bases between. The germline CDR1 and CDR2 sequences are SGHAT and FQNNGV. The CDR3 region is CASSLDTRSSYNSPLHF. The CDR3 nucleotides read TGTGCCAGCAGCTTAGATACCCGGAGCTCCTATAATTCACCCCTCCACTTT.

The chain joins TRBV19 to TRBJ1-5; D may be TRBD1 (6 bases). Germline CDR1 reads LNHDA; CDR2 reads SQIVND (reference sequence). Trimming stripped 10 bases from V and 9 bases from J, with 22 bases between. The CDR3 has 14 residues. CDR3 in DNA: TGTGCCACCCAGGCGGACAGTGAAATTCGGCCCCAGCATTTT. It yields the protein CATQADSEIRPQHF.

This chain connects TRBV5-6 to TRBJ2-7; TRBD2 matches 7 bases. The ends lost 4 bases at V and 3 bases at J; junction bases unmatched: 4. The CDR3 is 13 amino acids. The V gene's germline CDR1 is SGHDT and CDR2 YYEEEE. DNA of the CDR3: TGTGCCAGCAGCCCCGGGGGGAACTACGAGCAGTACTTC. Translation: CASSPGGNYEQYF.

The chain links TRBV9 to TRBJ2-3; 7 bases agree with TRBD2. V trimming: 0 bases; J trimming: 3 bases; junction bases outside the gene matches: 13. The CDR3 totals 18 residues. Germline-derived CDR1 and CDR2 are SGDLS and YYNGEE. The CDR3 is CASSVAGEGASGTDTQYF. Written as DNA, the CDR3 is TGTGCCAGCAGCGTAGCTGGAGAGGGAGCTAGCGGTACAGATACGCAGTATTTT.

The rearrangement uses TRBV11-2 and TRBJ2-1, with D unclear. The CDR3 consists of 11 residues. With 3 bases removed from V and 8 bases from J, the gap between germline ends came to 5 bases. The germline V gene encodes CDR1 SGHAT and CDR2 FQNNGV. CDR3 in amino acids: CASSFRDEQFF. In nucleotides, the CDR3 is TGTGCCAGCAGCTTTCGCGATGAGCAGTTCTTC.

This chain links TRBV4-1 with TRBJ2-1; a weak D match, TRBD2 (5 bases). Germline CDR1 is MGHRA and CDR2 is YSYEKL. This CDR3 contains 13 residues. V was cut by 4 bases and J by 6 bases, with 10 bases left in between. The CDR3 protein is CASSPRTFNEQFF. The CDR3, as DNA: TGCGCCAGCAGCCCCAGGACTTTCAATGAGCAGTTCTTC.

This chain uses TRBV19 with TRBJ1-1, with D perhaps matching TRBD1 (5 bases). CDR1 is LNHDA, CDR2 SQIVND, per germline (reference sequence). The V end was cut by 1 base, the J end by 8 bases, with 8 bases between. The CDR3 is 12 amino acids. The CDR3 bases are TGTGCCAGTAGTATAGGCGGGGCAGAAGCTTTCTTT. It encodes CASSIGGAEAFF.